Below are 21 T cell receptor beta chains sequenced from a single sample in a study of T cell responses to AZD1222 COVID-19 vaccine. Generated by immunoSEQ multiplex PCR, the TCRdb table keeps only in-frame clones and is missing some. The sample lists 60,000 to 85,000 clones; 70% to 80% were seen once. The sample in question was peripheral blood, obtained 28 days after the second dose of the MenACWY control vaccine. All receptors come from an adult who received the MenACWY meningococcal vaccine as a control.

A single count supports this clone. V is TRBV6-1 and J is TRBJ2-1; unclear D gene. The CDR3 spans 11 residues. Germline V gene sequence: CDR1 MNHNS, CDR2 SASEGT. V was pared by 4 bases and J by 9 bases, with 7 bases between. Here the CDR3 DNA reads TGTGCCAGCAGTGCTTGGGTTGAGCAGTTCTTC. This gives the protein CASSAWVEQFF.

The V gene is TRBV5-1, the J gene TRBJ2-3; possible D gene TRBD2, 6 bases. The CDR3 loop spans 15 amino acids. The V and J ends lost 2 bases and 5 bases respectively, with 15 bases between them. CDR1 SGHRS and CDR2 YFSETQ come from the germline V gene. The CDR3 DNA reads as TGCGCCAGCAGCTTAGCGGGCATTCCACAAGATACGCAGTATTTT. Translation: CASSLAGIPQDTQYF.

The chain couples TRBV7-9 to TRBJ2-7; D is perhaps TRBD2 (6 bases). V lost 3 bases to trimming and J lost 5 bases, with 20 bases between them. The CDR3 has 16 amino acids. Germline CDR1 and CDR2: SEHNR and FQNEAQ (reference sequence). CDR3 in DNA: TGTGCCAGCAGCTTGGGAGGAGCCTCTCCCAGCAACGAGCAGTACTTC. This sequence encodes CASSLGGASPSNEQYF.

The V and J genes are TRBV27 and TRBJ2-7, with a weak D call TRBD2 (6 bases). Trimming took off 2 bases at V and 5 bases at J, with 13 bases between the two ends. The CDR3 is 14 amino acids. Germline V gene data show CDR1 as MNHEY and CDR2 as SMNVEV (reference sequence). CDR3 in DNA: TGTGCCAGCAGTTTAAGGGGACTCTGGCACGAGCAGTACTTC. As protein: CASSLRGLWHEQYF.

V and J are TRBV28 and TRBJ1-4; TRBD1 is a possible D gene (5 bases). This CDR3 is built from 16 residues. Germline CDR1 reads MDHEN; CDR2 reads SYDVKM. Trimming left V 4 bases short and J 5 bases short, with 17 bases between. The DNA of the CDR3 is TGTGCCAGCAGTTCCTTCGGGGGGGGGAAGAATGAAAAACTGTTTTTT. Its protein product is CASSSFGGGKNEKLFF.

The chain uses TRBV5-6 and TRBJ2-7; 10 bases are a match to TRBD2. V was pared by 0 bases and J by 4 bases, with 7 bases of the junction left unmatched. The V gene's germline CDR1 is SGHDT and CDR2 YYEEEE. This CDR3 region has 16 residues. This CDR3 is CASSLEEREGLYEQYF. DNA for the CDR3: TGTGCCAGCAGCTTGGAGGAGCGGGAGGGCCTGTACGAGCAGTACTTC.

This chain joins TRBV2 and TRBJ2-7; no clear D gene. V gave up 2 bases and J gave up 4 bases, with 9 bases separating them. Germline V lookup: CDR1 SNHLY, CDR2 FYNNEI. The length of the CDR3 is 13 residues. Written as DNA, the CDR3 is TGTGCCAGCAGTGAACGCCGGTCTTACGAGCAGTACTTC. Encoded protein: CASSERRSYEQYF.

This clone was picked up one time. The CDR3 sequence: CAAGQGGARDTQYF. CDR3 in DNA: TGTGCAGCGGGACAGGGGGGTGCAAGAGATACGCAGTATTTT. This chain links TRBV30 with TRBJ2-3, with 11 nucleotides matching TRBD1. Looked up from germline, CDR1 is GTSNPN and CDR2 is SVGIG (reference sequence). The CDR3 extends over 14 amino acids.

The count of this clone is one. The rearrangement uses TRBV30 and TRBJ1-1; D gene uncertain. Germline lookup yields CDR1 GTSNPN and CDR2 SVGIG (reference sequence). This CDR3 region has 14 residues. V lost 0 bases, J lost 5 bases, and 13 bases lay in between. The CDR3 bases are TGTGCCTGGAGTGTTACGGCCACGGGTACTGAAGCTTTCTTT. It encodes CAWSVTATGTEAFF.

This chain joins TRBV7-8 and TRBJ1-3, with D possibly matching TRBD1 (5 bases). This CDR3 spans 17 amino acids. The V end lost 0 bases, the J end lost 0 bases, and 12 bases lay between the germline ends. Germline CDR1 SGHVS, CDR2 FQNEAQ. CDR3 DNA: TGTGCCAGCAGCTTAGCTCTCCGGGGCGGCTCTGGAAACACCATATATTTT. Amino acids: CASSLALRGGSGNTIYF.

This rearrangement joins TRBV9 to TRBJ2-1; 7 positions agree with TRBD2. The CDR3 is 13 residues long. The V gene end was trimmed by 4 bases and the J gene end by 5 bases; junction bases not matched to a gene: 3. The V gene's germline CDR1 is SGDLS and CDR2 YYNGEE. The CDR3 DNA reads TGTGCCAGCAGCTCCGGGACTAACAATGAGCAGTTCTTC. It specifies CASSSGTNNEQFF. Looking up the rest from reference TRBV9 and TRBJ2-1 gives the full variable domain: DSGVTQTPKHLITATGQRVTLRCSPRSGDLSVYWYQQSLDQGLQFLIQYYNGEERAKGNILERFSAQQFPDLHSELNLSSLELGDSALYFCASSSGTNNEQFFGPGTRLTVL.

This rearrangement joins TRBV11-2 to TRBJ1-3; D remains ambiguous. The CDR3 totals 13 residues. With 1 base removed from V and 4 bases from J, the gap between germline ends came to 5 bases. Germline V gene lookup returns CDR1 SGHAT and CDR2 FQNNGV. In DNA, the CDR3 is TGTGCCAGCAGCTTAGGGGCGGGAAACACCATATATTTT. Translation: CASSLGAGNTIYF.

The gene calls are TRBV5-1 and TRBJ2-1; D is ambiguous. The CDR3 length is 15 residues. Trimming took off 0 bases at V and 5 bases at J, with 12 bases between the two ends. CDR1 and CDR2 (germline): SGHRS, YFSETQ. CDR3 sequence: CASSLAQGSHNEQFF. The CDR3 DNA sequence: TGCGCCAGCAGCTTGGCCCAAGGTTCGCACAATGAGCAGTTCTTC.

J is TRBJ1-4 and V is TRBV9; 8 nucleotides line up with TRBD1. With 4 bases clipped from V and 7 bases from J, the junction kept 12 bases outside the gene matches. Germline CDR1 and CDR2: SGDLS and YYNGEE. The CDR3 contains 16 residues. The DNA for the CDR3 is TGTGCCAGCAGCTTCGGACAGGGAGGCTACGGTGAAAAACTGTTTTTT. Translating gives CASSFGQGGYGEKLFF.

The gene calls are TRBV6-5 and TRBJ1-6, with D unresolved. CDR1 is MNHEY and CDR2 is SVGAGI in the germline V gene. Trimming removed 5 bases from V and 6 bases from J, with 5 bases in between. The CDR3 has 12 residues. The CDR3 region is CASSRANSPLHF. The CDR3 DNA is TGTGCCAGCAGTCGGGCTAATTCACCCCTCCACTTT.

V usage is TRBV5-6 and J usage is TRBJ2-7, with 7 positions matching TRBD1. Trimming took 4 bases from V and 5 from J; bases not matched to a gene: 9. Germline V gives CDR1 SGHDT, CDR2 YYEEEE. This CDR3 has 14 amino acids. Written as DNA, the CDR3 is TGTGCCAGCAGCCAGTTGACAGGGAGAGACGAGCAGTACTTC. It codes for CASSQLTGRDEQYF.

This clone was detected once. This chain joins TRBV28 and TRBJ2-1, with 12 nucleotides matching TRBD2. CDR1 is MDHEN, CDR2 SYDVKM, per germline. The ends lost 6 bases at V and 6 bases at J; junction bases unmatched: 6. This CDR3 is 15 amino acids long. The CDR3 here is CASSRLAGVVNEQFF. CDR3 nucleotide sequence: TGTGCCAGCAGCCGACTAGCGGGAGTGGTCAATGAGCAGTTCTTC.

The chain combines TRBV6-2 or TRBV6-3 with TRBJ2-2; 8 bases match TRBD2. Germline V gives CDR1 MNHEY, CDR2 SVGEGT. The junction had 2 bases not matched to a gene; V was cut back by 5 bases and J by 0 bases. The CDR3 is made up of 15 amino acids. CDR3 in amino acids: CASSTSGANTGELFF. The CDR3 region has the DNA TGTGCCAGCAGTACTAGCGGAGCGAACACCGGGGAGCTGTTTTTT.

The gene calls are TRBV19 and TRBJ2-2; 7 bases line up with TRBD1. The CDR3 is 14 amino acids. Germline V gives CDR1 LNHDA, CDR2 SQIVND (reference sequence). The junction had 7 bases not matched to a gene; V was cut back by 8 bases and J by 4 bases. CDR3: CASAPGGFTGELFF. DNA of the CDR3: TGTGCCAGTGCCCCAGGGGGATTCACCGGGGAGCTGTTTTTT.

This chain links TRBV6-6 with TRBJ1-1, with D tentatively TRBD1 (6 bases). Trimming took 6 bases from V and 2 from J, leaving 19 bases between them. CDR1 MNHNY and CDR2 SVGAGI come from the germline V gene (reference sequence). This CDR3 comprises 16 residues. CDR3 sequence: CASSNRRGAVNTEAFF. CDR3 DNA: TGTGCCAGCAGCAATAGGCGGGGGGCAGTCAACACTGAAGCTTTCTTT.

In this sample, this clone turned up a few times. The rearrangement links TRBV2 to TRBJ2-5; D is perhaps TRBD1 (6 bases). The germline V gene encodes CDR1 SNHLY and CDR2 FYNNEI. CDR3 length: 14 residues. V gave up 5 bases and J gave up 0 bases, with 10 bases separating them. The CDR3: CASSLYRDQETQYF. The CDR3 nucleotides are TGTGCCAGCAGTTTATACAGGGACCAAGAGACCCAGTACTTC. The entire variable domain, with the rest obtained from reference TRBV2 and TRBJ2-5, is as follows: EPEVTQTPSHQVTQMGQEVILRCVPISNHLYFYWYRQILGQKVEFLVSFYNNEISEKSEIFDDQFSVERPDGSNFTLKIRSTKLEDSAMYFCASSLYRDQETQYFGPGTRLLVL.